This TCR beta chain stems from a study of cytomegalovirus exposure and HLA in healthy donors. The trim removed 3 bases at V and 2 bases at J, leaving 5 bases unmatched. This CDR3 spans 15 amino acids. Germline values: CDR1 MGHDK, CDR2 SYGVNS. The sample holds one count of this clone. Primers for the PCR totalled 60 Vbeta and 13 Jbeta. Profiled with immunoSEQ multiplex PCR; TCRdb holds only in-frame clones, not every one. The data contain over 150,000 clones, 80% to 90% of them singletons. Sample: PBMCs. The clonotype originates from a girl aged 5 to 17 in good health and CMV-seropositive. The J gene is TRBJ2-7, the V gene TRBV25-1; TRBD1 matches 9 bases. CDR3 protein: CASSESGTGTYEQYF. The CDR3 DNA reads TGTGCCAGCAGTGAGTCCGGGACAGGGACCTACGAGCAGTACTTC.